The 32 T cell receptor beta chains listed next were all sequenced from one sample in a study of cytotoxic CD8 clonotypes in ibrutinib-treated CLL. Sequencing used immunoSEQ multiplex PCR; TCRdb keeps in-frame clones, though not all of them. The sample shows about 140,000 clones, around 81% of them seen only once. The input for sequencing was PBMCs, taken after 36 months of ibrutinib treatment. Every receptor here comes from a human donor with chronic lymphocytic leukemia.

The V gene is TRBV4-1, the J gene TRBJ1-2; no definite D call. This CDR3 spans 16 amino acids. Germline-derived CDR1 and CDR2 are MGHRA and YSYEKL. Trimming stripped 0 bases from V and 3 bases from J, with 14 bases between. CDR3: CASSQDNWERDYGYTF. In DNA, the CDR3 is TGCGCCAGCAGCCAAGATAATTGGGAGCGCGACTATGGCTACACCTTC.

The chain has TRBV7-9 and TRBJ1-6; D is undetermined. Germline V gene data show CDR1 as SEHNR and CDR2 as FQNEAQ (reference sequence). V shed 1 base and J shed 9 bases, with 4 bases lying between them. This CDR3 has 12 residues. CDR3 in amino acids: CASSLEGSPLHF. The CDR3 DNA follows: TGTGCCAGCAGCTTAGAGGGTTCACCCCTCCACTTT.

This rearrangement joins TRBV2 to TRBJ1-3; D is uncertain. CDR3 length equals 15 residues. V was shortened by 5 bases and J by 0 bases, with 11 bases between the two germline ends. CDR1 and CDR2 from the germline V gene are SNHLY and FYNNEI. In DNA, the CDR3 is TGTGCCAGCAGTACGGCAGCGGGCTCTGGAAACACCATATATTTT. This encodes CASSTAAGSGNTIYF.

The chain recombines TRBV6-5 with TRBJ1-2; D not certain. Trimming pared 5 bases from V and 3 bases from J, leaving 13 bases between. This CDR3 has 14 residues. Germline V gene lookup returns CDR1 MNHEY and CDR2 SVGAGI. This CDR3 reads CASSLITWDYGYTF. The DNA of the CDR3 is TGTGCCAGCAGTCTCATAACCTGGGACTATGGCTACACCTTC.

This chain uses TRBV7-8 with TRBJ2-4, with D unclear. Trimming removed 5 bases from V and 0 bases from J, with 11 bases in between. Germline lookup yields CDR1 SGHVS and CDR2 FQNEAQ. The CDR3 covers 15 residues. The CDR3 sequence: CASSLSRLAKNIQYF. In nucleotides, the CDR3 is TGTGCCAGCAGCCTGTCCAGACTAGCCAAAAACATTCAGTACTTC.

CDR3 sequence (DNA): TGTGCCACCAGCAGAGATCTGCTCAGTACAGGGGAGCAGTACTTC. Its translation is CATSRDLLSTGEQYF. V is TRBV15 and J is TRBJ2-7, with D possibly being TRBD1 (6 bases). The V end lost 0 bases, the J end lost 7 bases, and 16 bases lay between the germline ends. From germline, CDR1 is LNHNV and CDR2 YYDKDF (reference sequence). CDR3 length: 15 residues. Drawing the rest from reference TRBV15 and TRBJ2-7, the complete variable domain is DAMVIQNPRYQVTQFGKPVTLSCSQTLNHNVMYWYQQKSSQAPKLLFHYYDKDFNNEADTPDNFQSRRPNTSFCFLDIRSPGLGDTAMYLCATSRDLLSTGEQYFGPGTRLTVT.

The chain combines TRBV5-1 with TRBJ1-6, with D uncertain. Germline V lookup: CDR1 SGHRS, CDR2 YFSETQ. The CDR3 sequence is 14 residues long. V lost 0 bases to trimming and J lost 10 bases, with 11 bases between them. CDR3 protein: CASSLAFGGSPLHF. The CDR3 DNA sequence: TGCGCCAGCAGCTTGGCCTTTGGAGGCTCACCCCTCCACTTT.

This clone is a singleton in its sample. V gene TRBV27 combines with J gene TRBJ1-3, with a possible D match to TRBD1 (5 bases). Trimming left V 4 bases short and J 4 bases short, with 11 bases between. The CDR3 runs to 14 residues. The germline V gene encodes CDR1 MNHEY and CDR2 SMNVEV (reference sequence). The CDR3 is CASSSPGGGNTIYF. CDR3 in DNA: TGTGCCAGCAGTTCCCCCGGGGGGGGAAACACCATATATTTT.

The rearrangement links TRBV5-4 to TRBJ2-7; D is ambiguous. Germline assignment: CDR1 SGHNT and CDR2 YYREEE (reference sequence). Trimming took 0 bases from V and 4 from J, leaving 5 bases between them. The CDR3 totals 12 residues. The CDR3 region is CASSLGFYEQYF. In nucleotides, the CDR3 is TGTGCCAGCAGCTTGGGGTTTTACGAGCAGTACTTC.

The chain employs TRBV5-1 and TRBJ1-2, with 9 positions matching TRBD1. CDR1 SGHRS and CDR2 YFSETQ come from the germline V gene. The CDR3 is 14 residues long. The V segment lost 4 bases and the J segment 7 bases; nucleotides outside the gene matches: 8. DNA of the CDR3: TGCGCCAGCAGCATCCTACAGGGGGCGGGTGGCTACACCTTC. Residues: CASSILQGAGGYTF. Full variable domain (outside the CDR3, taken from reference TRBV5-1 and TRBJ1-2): KAGVTQTPRYLIKTRGQQVTLSCSPISGHRSVSWYQQTPGQGLQFLFEYFSETQRNKGNFPGRFSGRQFSNSRSEMNVSTLELGDSALYLCASSILQGAGGYTFGSGTRLTVV.

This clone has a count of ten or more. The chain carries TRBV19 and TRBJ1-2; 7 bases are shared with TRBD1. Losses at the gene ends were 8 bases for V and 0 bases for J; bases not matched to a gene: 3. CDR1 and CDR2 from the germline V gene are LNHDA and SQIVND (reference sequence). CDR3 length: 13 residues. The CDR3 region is CASGDSPNYGYTF. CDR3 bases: TGTGCCAGTGGGGACAGCCCTAACTATGGCTACACCTTC.

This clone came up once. DNA for the CDR3: TGTGCCTGGAGTCCCCTGCAGGGGGGCGAGCAGTACTTC. This translates into CAWSPLQGGEQYF. The chain carries TRBV30 and TRBJ2-7; TRBD1 might be the D (7 bases). In germline, CDR1 is GTSNPN, CDR2 SVGIG (reference sequence). Trimming took off 2 bases at V and 6 bases at J, with 14 bases between the two ends. The CDR3 totals 13 residues.

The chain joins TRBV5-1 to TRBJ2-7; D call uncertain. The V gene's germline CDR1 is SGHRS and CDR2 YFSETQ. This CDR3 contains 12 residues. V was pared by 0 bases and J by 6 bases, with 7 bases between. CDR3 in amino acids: CASSLEGGEQYF. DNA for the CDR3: TGCGCCAGCAGCTTGGAGGGTGGCGAGCAGTACTTC.

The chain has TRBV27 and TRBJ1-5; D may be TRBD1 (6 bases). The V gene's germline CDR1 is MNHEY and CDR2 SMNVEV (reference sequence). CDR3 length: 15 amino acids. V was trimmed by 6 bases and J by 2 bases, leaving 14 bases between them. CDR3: CASSKGQFGNQPQHF. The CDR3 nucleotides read TGTGCCAGCAGCAAAGGACAGTTCGGCAATCAGCCCCAGCATTTT.

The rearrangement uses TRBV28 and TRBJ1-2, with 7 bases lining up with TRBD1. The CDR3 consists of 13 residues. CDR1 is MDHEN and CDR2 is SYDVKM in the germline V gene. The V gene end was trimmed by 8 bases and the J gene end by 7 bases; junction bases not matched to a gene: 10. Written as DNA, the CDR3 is TGTGCCAGCGATAAAACAGGGGTACGTGGCTACACCTTC. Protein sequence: CASDKTGVRGYTF.

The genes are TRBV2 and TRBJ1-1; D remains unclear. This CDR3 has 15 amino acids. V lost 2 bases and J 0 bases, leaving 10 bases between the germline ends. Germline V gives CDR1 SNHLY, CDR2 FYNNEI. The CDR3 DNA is TGTGCCAGCAGTGAACGGTGGCGGATGAACACTGAAGCTTTCTTT. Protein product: CASSERWRMNTEAFF.

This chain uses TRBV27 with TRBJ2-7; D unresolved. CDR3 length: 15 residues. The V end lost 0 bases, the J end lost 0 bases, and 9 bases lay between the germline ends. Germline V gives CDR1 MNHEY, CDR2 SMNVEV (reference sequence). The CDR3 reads CASSLSPDGSYEQYF. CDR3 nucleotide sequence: TGTGCCAGCAGTTTATCCCCGGACGGCTCCTACGAGCAGTACTTC.

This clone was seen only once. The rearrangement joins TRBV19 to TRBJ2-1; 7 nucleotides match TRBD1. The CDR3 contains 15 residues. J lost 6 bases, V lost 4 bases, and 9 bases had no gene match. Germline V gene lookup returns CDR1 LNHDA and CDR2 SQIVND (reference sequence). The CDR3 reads CASSTHRGLGNEQFF. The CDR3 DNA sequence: TGTGCCAGTAGTACCCACAGGGGATTGGGCAATGAGCAGTTCTTC.

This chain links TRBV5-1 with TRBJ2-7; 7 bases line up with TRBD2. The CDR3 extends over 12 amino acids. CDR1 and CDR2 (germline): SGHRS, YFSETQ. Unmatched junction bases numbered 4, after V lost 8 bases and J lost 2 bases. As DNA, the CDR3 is TGCGCCAGTCGGGGGGTCGCCTACGAGCAGTACTTC. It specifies CASRGVAYEQYF.

CDR3 sequence (DNA): TGTGCCTGGAGTCAAGACATGAACACTGAAGCTTTCTTT. It encodes CAWSQDMNTEAFF. The chain uses TRBV30 and TRBJ1-1; D unresolved. The germline V and J ends were trimmed by 2 bases and 0 bases, with 7 bases remaining between them. CDR3 length: 13 residues. Germline CDR1 reads GTSNPN; CDR2 reads SVGIG (reference sequence).

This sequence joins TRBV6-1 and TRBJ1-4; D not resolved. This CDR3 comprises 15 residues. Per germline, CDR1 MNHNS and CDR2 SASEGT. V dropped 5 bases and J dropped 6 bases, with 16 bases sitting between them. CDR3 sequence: CASSPAPAGYEKLFF. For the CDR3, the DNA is TGTGCCAGCAGTCCAGCCCCGGCGGGGTATGAAAAACTGTTTTTT.

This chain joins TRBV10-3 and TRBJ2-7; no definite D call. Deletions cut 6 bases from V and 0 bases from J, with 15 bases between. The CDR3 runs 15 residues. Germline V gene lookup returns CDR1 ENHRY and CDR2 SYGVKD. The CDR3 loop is CAISLTSSGSYEQYF. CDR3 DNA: TGTGCCATCAGCCTCACAAGCTCCGGCTCCTACGAGCAGTACTTC.

Here the CDR3 reads CAWSGGYRVQETQYF. DNA for the CDR3: TGTGCCTGGAGTGGAGGCTACAGGGTCCAAGAGACCCAGTACTTC. This chain connects TRBV30 to TRBJ2-5, with TRBD1 as a possible D gene (6 bases). Per the germline V gene, CDR1 is GTSNPN and CDR2 is SVGIG (reference sequence). The V and J ends lost 1 base and 1 base respectively, with 13 bases between them. The length of the CDR3 is 15 residues.

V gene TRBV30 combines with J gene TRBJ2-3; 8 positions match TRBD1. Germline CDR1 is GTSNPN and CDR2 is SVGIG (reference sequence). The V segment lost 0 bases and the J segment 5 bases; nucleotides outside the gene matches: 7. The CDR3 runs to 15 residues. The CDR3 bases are TGTGCCTGGAGTGTAACCGCGACAGGGGTAGATACGCAGTATTTT. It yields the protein CAWSVTATGVDTQYF. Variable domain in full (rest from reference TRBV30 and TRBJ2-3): SQTIHQWPATLVQPVGSPLSLECTVEGTSNPNLYWYRQAAGRGLQLLFYSVGIGQISSEVPQNLSASRPQDRQFILSSKKLLLSDSGFYLCAWSVTATGVDTQYFGPGTRLTVL.

In DNA form, the CDR3 reads TGCGCCAGCAGCCGATCGGGACCCTACAATGAGCAGTTCTTC. Its translation: CASSRSGPYNEQFF. The chain uses TRBV5-1 and TRBJ2-1; the D call may be TRBD1 or TRBD2 (5 bases each). Trimming removed 4 bases from V and 2 bases from J, with 10 bases in between. Germline V gives CDR1 SGHRS, CDR2 YFSETQ. The CDR3 is 14 amino acids.

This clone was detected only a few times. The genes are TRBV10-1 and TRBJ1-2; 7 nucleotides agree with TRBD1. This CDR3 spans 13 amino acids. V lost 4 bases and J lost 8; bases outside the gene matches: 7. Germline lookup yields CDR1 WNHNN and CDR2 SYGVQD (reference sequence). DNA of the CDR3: TGCGCCAGCAGTGCCTGGACAGGAGCAGGCTACACCTTC. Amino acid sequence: CASSAWTGAGYTF.

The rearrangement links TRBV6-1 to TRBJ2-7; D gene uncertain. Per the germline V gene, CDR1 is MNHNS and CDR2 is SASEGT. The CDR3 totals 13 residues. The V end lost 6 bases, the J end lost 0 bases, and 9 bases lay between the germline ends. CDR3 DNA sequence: TGTGCCAGCAGACAGTTGAGCTCCTACGAGCAGTACTTC. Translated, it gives CASRQLSSYEQYF.

The CDR3 nucleotides are TGTGCCAGCAGCACCCCGGGACAGAATGAAAAACTGTTTTTT. Translation gives CASSTPGQNEKLFF. The chain recombines TRBV7-2 with TRBJ1-4; 7 bases line up with TRBD1. Per germline, CDR1 SGHTA and CDR2 FQGNSA. The CDR3 has 14 residues. Germline trimming cut 5 bases from V and 5 bases from J; bases unmatched to any gene: 5.

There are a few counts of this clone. The CDR3 nucleotides read TGTGCCAGCAGCTTACTAGCGGGGAACACCGGGGAGCTGTTTTTT. Its protein is CASSLLAGNTGELFF. The chain uses TRBV11-3 and TRBJ2-2; 8 nucleotides match TRBD2. V dropped 2 bases and J dropped 1; count of bases not matched to a gene: 0. The CDR3 length is 15 residues. Germline-derived CDR1 and CDR2 are SGHNT and YENEEA.

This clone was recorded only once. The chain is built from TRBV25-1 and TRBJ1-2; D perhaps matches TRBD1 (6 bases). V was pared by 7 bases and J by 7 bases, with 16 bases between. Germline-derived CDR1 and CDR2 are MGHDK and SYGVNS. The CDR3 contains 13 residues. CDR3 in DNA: TGTGCCAGCACCCCGGGGGGGCTGGGTGGCTACACCTTC. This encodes CASTPGGLGGYTF.

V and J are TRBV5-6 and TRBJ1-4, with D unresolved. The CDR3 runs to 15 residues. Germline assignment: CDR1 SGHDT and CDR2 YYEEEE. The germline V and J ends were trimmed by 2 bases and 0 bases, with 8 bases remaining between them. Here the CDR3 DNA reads TGTGCCAGCAGCTTCGGACTCGCAACTAATGAAAAACTGTTTTTT. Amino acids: CASSFGLATNEKLFF.

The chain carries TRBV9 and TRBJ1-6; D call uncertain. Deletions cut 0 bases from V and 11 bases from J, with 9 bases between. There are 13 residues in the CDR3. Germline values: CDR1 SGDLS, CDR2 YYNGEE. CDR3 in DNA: TGTGCCAGCAGCGTAGACCTGACGGCACCCCTCCACTTT. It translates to CASSVDLTAPLHF.